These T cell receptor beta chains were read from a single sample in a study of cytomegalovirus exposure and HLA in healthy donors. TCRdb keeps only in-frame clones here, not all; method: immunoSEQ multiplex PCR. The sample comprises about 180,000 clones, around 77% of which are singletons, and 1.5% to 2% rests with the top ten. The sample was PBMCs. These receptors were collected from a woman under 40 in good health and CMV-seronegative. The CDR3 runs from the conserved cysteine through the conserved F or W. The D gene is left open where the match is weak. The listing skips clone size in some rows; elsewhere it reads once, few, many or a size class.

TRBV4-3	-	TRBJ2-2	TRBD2	CASSLGLAGVSGELFF	TGCGCCAGCAGCCTAGGACTAGCGGGGGTGTCCGGGGAGCTGTTTTTT
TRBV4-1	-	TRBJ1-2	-	CASSQEQGYGYTF	TGCGCCAGCAGCCAAGAGCAGGGCTATGGCTACACCTTC
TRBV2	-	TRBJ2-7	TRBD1	CASRRDRASSYEQYF	TGTGCCAGCAGAAGGGACAGGGCGAGCTCCTACGAGCAGTACTTC
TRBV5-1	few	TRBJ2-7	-	CASSWDGTPSYEQYF	TGCGCCAGCAGCTGGGACGGGACTCCCTCCTACGAGCAGTACTTC
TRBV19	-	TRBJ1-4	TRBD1	CASSIGPGGYEKLFF	TGTGCCAGTAGTATCGGTCCAGGGGGTTATGAAAAACTGTTTTTT
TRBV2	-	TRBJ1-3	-	CASVAGGSGNTIYF	TGTGCCAGCGTCGCGGGAGGTTCGGGAAACACCATATATTTT
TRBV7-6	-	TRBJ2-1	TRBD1	CASSRGSGTGTYNEQFF	TGTGCCAGCAGCCGTGGTTCCGGGACAGGCACCTACAATGAGCAGTTCTTC
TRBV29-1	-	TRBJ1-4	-	CSVADGGEKLFF	TGCAGCGTCGCAGATGGCGGTGAAAAACTGTTTTTT
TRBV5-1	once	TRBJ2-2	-	CASSLRNTGELFF	TGCGCCAGCAGCTTGCGGAACACCGGGGAGCTGTTTTTT
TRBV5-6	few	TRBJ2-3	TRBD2	CASSLVVSGGPDTQYF	TGTGCCAGCAGCTTGGTCGTTAGCGGGGGGCCAGATACGCAGTATTTT
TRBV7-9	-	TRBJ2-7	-	CASSPLLYEQYF	TGTGCCAGCAGCCCGCTACTCTACGAGCAGTACTTC
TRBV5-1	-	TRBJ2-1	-	CASSLSTSSYNEQFF	TGCGCCAGCAGCTTGTCTACTAGCTCCTACAATGAGCAGTTCTTC
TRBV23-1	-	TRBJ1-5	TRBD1	CARDPGQCNQPQHF	TGCGCCAGAGACCCGGGACAGTGCAATCAGCCCCAGCATTTT
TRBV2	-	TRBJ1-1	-	CASSRDKEAFF	TGTGCCAGCAGTCGGGACAAAGAAGCTTTCTTT
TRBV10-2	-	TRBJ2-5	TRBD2	CASSEARLAGGLQETQYF	TGCGCCAGCAGTGAGGCGAGGCTAGCGGGGGGTCTCCAAGAGACCCAGTACTTC
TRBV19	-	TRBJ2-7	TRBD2	CASSTRPGLAVDEQYF	TGTGCCAGTAGTACCCGGCCCGGACTAGCAGTGGACGAGCAGTACTTC
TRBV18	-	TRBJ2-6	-	CASSPIRAPGANVLTF	TGTGCCAGCTCACCAATCAGGGCCCCTGGGGCCAACGTCCTGACTTTC
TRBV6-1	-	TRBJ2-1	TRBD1	CASSAWDRGGGNEQFF	TGTGCCAGCAGTGCCTGGGACAGGGGCGGTGGGAATGAGCAGTTCTTC
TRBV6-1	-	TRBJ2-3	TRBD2	CASSPLVAGDTQYF	TGTGCCAGCAGTCCTCTAGTAGCGGGAGATACGCAGTATTTT
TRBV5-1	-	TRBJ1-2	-	CASSLDQGQYGYTF	TGCGCCAGCAGCTTGGACCAAGGACAGTATGGCTACACCTTC
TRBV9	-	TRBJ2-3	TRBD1	CASSGRDRYTDTQYF	TGTGCCAGCAGCGGGAGGGACAGGTACACAGATACGCAGTATTTT
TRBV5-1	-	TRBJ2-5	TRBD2	CASSLHDSGGAGSYQETQYF	TGCGCCAGCAGCTTGCACGACAGCGGGGGGGCCGGCTCTTATCAAGAGACCCAGTACTTC
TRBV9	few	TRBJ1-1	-	CASSPGTQNTEAFF	TGTGCCAGCTCTCCCGGGACACAGAACACTGAAGCTTTCTTT
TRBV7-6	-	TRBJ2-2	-	CASSQRTEFLTGELFF	TGTGCCAGCAGTCAACGGACTGAATTCCTCACCGGGGAGCTGTTTTTT